What follows are 17 T cell receptor beta chains derived from one specimen sequenced in a study of blood T cell repertoires in COVID-19. Sequencing was performed with immunoSEQ multiplex PCR; in TCRdb, only in-frame clones are kept and a portion is missing. The table has a few hundred thousand clones, over 65% seen once. The sequencing sample was made of peripheral blood. The receptors were gathered from a human donor with acute or convalescent COVID-19. The donor label of this sample is uncertain.

The chain combines TRBV6-2 or TRBV6-3 with TRBJ2-4; possible D gene TRBD2, 6 bases. The V gene's germline CDR1 is MNHEY and CDR2 SVGEGT. The CDR3 runs to 13 residues. Trimming shortened V by 4 bases and J by 6 bases, and 10 bases separated the two germline ends. In DNA form, the CDR3 reads TGTGCCAGCAGTTGGGTGGGAGGAAACATTCAGTACTTC. It translates to CASSWVGGNIQYF.

This chain connects TRBV7-6 to TRBJ1-1; tentative D call: TRBD1 (6 bases). The germline V and J ends were trimmed by 4 bases and 5 bases, with 11 bases remaining between them. CDR3 length: 13 residues. Germline V gene lookup returns CDR1 SGHVS and CDR2 FNYEAQ. CDR3 in amino acids: CASSSRGGTEAFF. The CDR3, as DNA: TGTGCCAGCAGCTCCAGGGGTGGAACTGAAGCTTTCTTT. Using reference TRBV7-6 and TRBJ1-1 for the parts outside the CDR3, the full variable domain is GAGVSQSPRYKVTKRGQDVALRCDPISGHVSLYWYRQALGQGPEFLTYFNYEAQQDKSGLPNDRFSAERPEGSISTLTIQRTEQRDSAMYRCASSSRGGTEAFFGQGTRLTVV.

This clone has only one observation. The chain joins TRBV4-1 to TRBJ2-3; TRBD2 aligns across 12 bases. The CDR3 has 15 amino acids. From germline, CDR1 is MGHRA and CDR2 YSYEKL. The trim removed 4 bases at V and 3 bases at J, leaving 2 bases unmatched. CDR3 in amino acids: CASSLLAGGTDTQYF. The CDR3 DNA reads as TGCGCCAGCAGCCTCCTAGCGGGAGGGACAGATACGCAGTATTTT.

The chain has TRBV7-9 and TRBJ2-5, with 7 bases fitting TRBD1. The CDR3 runs to 14 residues. Germline CDR1 reads SEHNR; CDR2 reads FQNEAQ (reference sequence). After removal of 4 bases from V and 4 bases from J, the junction contained 6 bases not matched to a gene. The CDR3 DNA reads TGTGCCAGCAGCTCCCGACAGGGTGGAGAGACCCAGTACTTC. Translated: CASSSRQGGETQYF.

The chain combines TRBV5-1 with TRBJ1-1; D is perhaps TRBD1 (6 bases). Germline V gene sequence: CDR1 SGHRS, CDR2 YFSETQ. The CDR3 totals 14 residues. The V gene lost 4 bases and the J gene lost 0 bases, with 10 bases spanning the gap. The CDR3 spells CASSRTVMNTEAFF. In nucleotides, the CDR3 is TGCGCCAGCAGCCGGACAGTAATGAACACTGAAGCTTTCTTT.

The rearrangement joins TRBV6-6 to TRBJ1-2; a weak D match, TRBD1 (5 bases). V lost 4 bases and J lost 4, with 13 bases in between. This CDR3 is 14 amino acids long. CDR1 MNHNY and CDR2 SVGAGI come from the germline V gene (reference sequence). The DNA for the CDR3 is TGTGCCAGCAGTTCCGACCTCCAGGGCTATGGCTACACCTTC. This codes for CASSSDLQGYGYTF.

The V call is TRBV30, the J call TRBJ1-1; D unresolved. The CDR3 length is 13 residues. The ends were cut back, 0 bases at V and 7 bases at J, with 12 bases in the middle. CDR1 is GTSNPN, CDR2 SVGIG, per germline (reference sequence). This CDR3 reads CAWSVTGAGEAFF. CDR3 nucleotide sequence: TGTGCCTGGAGTGTTACGGGCGCGGGTGAAGCTTTCTTT.

V is TRBV12-3 or TRBV12-4 and J is TRBJ2-5; 10 nucleotides align to TRBD1. V lost 5 bases, J lost 5 bases, and 2 bases stayed unmatched. The CDR3 is made up of 13 amino acids. The CDR3 DNA sequence: TGTGCCAGCAGTGACAGGGGGCGGGAGACCCAGTACTTC. Protein product: CASSDRGRETQYF.

In DNA, the CDR3 is TGTGCCAGCAGTGAATTGGGTCGGGAGAACGAGCAGTACTTC. Residues: CASSELGRENEQYF. V is TRBV6-1 and J is TRBJ2-7, with a possible D match to TRBD2 (6 bases). Trimming removed 2 bases from V and 5 bases from J, with 13 bases in between. CDR3 size: 14 residues. Per the germline V gene, CDR1 is MNHNS and CDR2 is SASEGT.

The genes are TRBV4-1 and TRBJ1-4, with D possibly TRBD1 on 6 matching bases. The CDR3 runs to 16 residues. From germline, CDR1 is MGHRA and CDR2 YSYEKL. Trimming cost V 4 bases and J 3 bases, with 15 bases left between them. CDR3 DNA: TGCGCCAGCAGCCGGGCGTCGACAGGCGCTAATGAAAAACTGTTTTTT. It is translated as CASSRASTGANEKLFF.

The count of this clone is one. The genes are TRBV28 and TRBJ1-5; D possibly corresponds to TRBD1 (5 bases). Germline V CDR1 and CDR2: MDHEN, SYDVKM. The CDR3 covers 15 residues. Trimming shortened V by 3 bases and J by 3 bases, and 12 bases separated the two germline ends. The CDR3 reads CASSFVTEVNQPQHF. DNA of the CDR3: TGTGCCAGCAGTTTCGTGACAGAAGTCAATCAGCCCCAGCATTTT.

V gene TRBV10-3 combines with J gene TRBJ1-1; no firm D call. CDR3 size: 14 residues. CDR1 and CDR2 from the germline V gene are ENHRY and SYGVKD. V dropped 2 bases and J dropped 0 bases, with 7 bases sitting between them. The CDR3 loop reads CAISETAVNTEAFF. CDR3 nucleotides: TGTGCCATCAGTGAGACGGCGGTGAACACTGAAGCTTTCTTT.

This chain links TRBV29-1 with TRBJ1-2; 11 bases fit TRBD1. V shed 7 bases, J shed 7 bases, and the junction held 8 bases outside the gene matches. This CDR3 spans 13 amino acids. Per the germline V gene, CDR1 is SQVTM and CDR2 is ANQGSEA. CDR3 protein: CSAPGQGGFGYTF. The CDR3, as DNA: TGCAGCGCTCCGGGACAGGGGGGTTTTGGCTACACCTTC.

The chain recombines TRBV11-2 with TRBJ2-3; 8 bases align to TRBD2. V was clipped by 3 bases and J by 2 bases; unmatched bases: 4. This CDR3 spans 15 amino acids. From germline, CDR1 is SGHAT and CDR2 FQNNGV. The CDR3 sequence: CASSFRGGPTDTQYF. The CDR3 coding sequence is TGTGCCAGCAGCTTTCGCGGGGGGCCCACAGATACGCAGTATTTT.

The chain carries TRBV6-5 and TRBJ1-1, with D uncertain. This CDR3 is built from 14 residues. V lost 4 bases to trimming and J lost 6 bases, with 15 bases between them. Germline V gives CDR1 MNHEY, CDR2 SVGAGI. The CDR3 loop reads CASSSFRGSSEAFF. For the CDR3, the DNA is TGTGCCAGCAGTTCATTCAGAGGGAGCTCTGAAGCTTTCTTT.

The V call is TRBV15, the J call TRBJ1-2; D unclear. CDR3 size: 20 residues. Germline values: CDR1 LNHNV, CDR2 YYDKDF (reference sequence). V was clipped by 0 bases and J by 0 bases, with 23 bases between them. Here the CDR3 reads CATSRDRIPRRRLANYGYTF. The CDR3, as DNA: TGTGCCACCAGCAGAGATAGGATACCCAGGCGGAGGTTAGCTAACTATGGCTACACCTTC. Looking up the rest from reference TRBV15 and TRBJ1-2 gives the full variable domain: DAMVIQNPRYQVTQFGKPVTLSCSQTLNHNVMYWYQQKSSQAPKLLFHYYDKDFNNEADTPDNFQSRRPNTSFCFLDIRSPGLGDTAMYLCATSRDRIPRRRLANYGYTFGSGTRLTVV.

The gene calls are TRBV9 and TRBJ1-2; 7 positions agree with TRBD1. Germline V gene sequence: CDR1 SGDLS, CDR2 YYNGEE. With 3 bases clipped from V and 4 bases from J, the junction kept 6 bases outside the gene matches. This CDR3 has 14 residues. The CDR3 spells CASSATGVSYGYTF. The CDR3 DNA reads TGTGCCAGCAGCGCCACAGGGGTTAGCTATGGCTACACCTTC.